This TCR beta chain was identified in a study of neurological immune-mediated disorders. Synthesis of cDNA was carried out by template-switch 5'RACE. The reaction used 10-nucleotide random UMIs. TCRdb re-called the 5' RACE reads through MiXCR, storing one row per CDR3 protein. The sample records 84,000 or so distinct CDR3 sequences, about a tenth being singletons. This clonotype was recorded at least ten times. The CDR3 consists of 15 residues. Germline CDR1 and CDR2: SGHRS and YFSETQ. Trimming took off 1 base at V and 2 bases at J, with 10 bases between the two ends. The clonotype comes from a man in his forties in good health. The sample taken for sequencing was PBMCs. The chain joins TRBV5-1 to TRBJ2-4; D gene unclear. The CDR3 spells CASSLSERSKNIQYF. CDR3 sequence (DNA): TGCGCCAGCAGCTTGTCCGAGAGATCCAAAAACATTCAGTACTTC.